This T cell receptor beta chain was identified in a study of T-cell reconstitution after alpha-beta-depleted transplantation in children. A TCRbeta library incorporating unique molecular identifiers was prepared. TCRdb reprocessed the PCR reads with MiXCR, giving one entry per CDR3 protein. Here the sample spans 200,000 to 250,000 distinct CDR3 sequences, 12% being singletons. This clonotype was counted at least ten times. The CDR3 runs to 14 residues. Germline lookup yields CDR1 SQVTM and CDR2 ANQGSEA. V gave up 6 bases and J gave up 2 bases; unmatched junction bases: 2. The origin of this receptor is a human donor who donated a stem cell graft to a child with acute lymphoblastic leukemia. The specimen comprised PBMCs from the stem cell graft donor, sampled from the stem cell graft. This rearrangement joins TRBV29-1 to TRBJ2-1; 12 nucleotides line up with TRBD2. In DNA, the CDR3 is TGCAGCGTACTAGCGGGAGGTCCCTACAATGAGCAGTTCTTC. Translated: CSVLAGGPYNEQFF.